One and the same sample provided the 28 T cell receptor beta chains below, sequenced in a study of cytomegalovirus exposure and HLA in healthy donors. A multiplex PCR was run with 60 Vbeta primers and 13 Jbeta primers. This table comes from immunoSEQ multiplex PCR, and its TCRdb copy is limited to in-frame clones, with some not included. The table counts some 28,000 clones; approximately 0.7% lies in the top ten. Specimen: PBMCs. Receptors were obtained from a young man in good health and CMV-seronegative.

The chain joins TRBV27 to TRBJ1-4; tentative D call: TRBD1 (6 bases). This CDR3 has 14 amino acids. Trimming took 8 bases from V and 4 from J, leaving 14 bases between them. The V gene's germline CDR1 is MNHEY and CDR2 SMNVEV (reference sequence). CDR3 DNA sequence: TGTGCCAGCGGAGAGACAGGTCTTAATGAAAAACTGTTTTTT. Translated, it gives CASGETGLNEKLFF.

The rearrangement uses TRBV4-3 and TRBJ2-2, with TRBD2 matching over 9 bases. With V trimmed by 1 base and J by 4 bases, 7 bases remained unmatched. The length of the CDR3 is 17 residues. Per the germline V gene, CDR1 is LGHNA and CDR2 is YSLEER. The CDR3 spells CASSQGGTSKFTGELFF. The CDR3 coding sequence is TGCGCCAGCAGCCAAGGGGGGACTAGCAAATTCACCGGGGAGCTGTTTTTT.

The chain couples TRBV5-6 to TRBJ2-7; 7 bases align to TRBD1. Germline assignment: CDR1 SGHDT and CDR2 YYEEEE. This CDR3 is 15 amino acids long. V lost 0 bases to trimming and J lost 0 bases; unmatched junction nucleotides: 3. CDR3 DNA sequence: TGTGCCAGCAGCTTGGGACAGGGCCGCTCCTACGAGCAGTACTTC. It yields the protein CASSLGQGRSYEQYF.

The chain carries TRBV25-1 and TRBJ2-7; no clear D gene. The length of the CDR3 is 9 residues. Deletions cut 7 bases from V and 7 bases from J, with 5 bases between. Germline loops: CDR1 MGHDK, CDR2 SYGVNS. As DNA, the CDR3 is TGTGCCAGCAATTCAGAGCAGTACTTC. Its protein product is CASNSEQYF.

CDR3 bases: TGTGCCACCAGCATTTACACGGGTGAAGCTTTCTTT. Translated: CATSIYTGEAFF. The J gene is TRBJ1-1, the V gene TRBV15; D gene uncertain. The germline CDR1 and CDR2 sequences are LNHNV and YYDKDF (reference sequence). V shed 4 bases and J shed 7 bases, with 10 bases lying between them. The CDR3 length is 12 residues.

V and J are TRBV18 and TRBJ1-2; D remains unclear. V lost 0 bases to trimming and J lost 6 bases, with 17 bases between them. The CDR3 has 16 residues. CDR1 is KGHSH, CDR2 LQKENI, per germline. This chain's CDR3 is CASSPPWAGGTDGYTF. The CDR3 bases are TGTGCCAGCTCACCACCGTGGGCAGGAGGCACAGATGGCTACACCTTC.

Concerning this clone itself: Compared with germline, one end of the junction differs, possibly owing to a read error. V usage is TRBV11-3 and J usage is TRBJ2-7; TRBD1 matches at 10 bases. CDR1 and CDR2 (germline): SGHNT, YENEEA. This CDR3 is built from 14 residues. The CDR3 DNA sequence: TGTGCCAGCAGCATAGACAGGGGGCGGTACGAGCAGTACTTC. It translates to CASSIDRGRYEQYF.

The rearrangement links TRBV7-8 to TRBJ2-4; 8 bases line up with TRBD2. J was trimmed by 0 bases and V by 5 bases; bases with no gene match: 3. In germline, CDR1 is SGHVS, CDR2 FQNEAQ. There are 15 residues in the CDR3. The DNA of the CDR3 is TGTGCCAGCAGCGTCGGGGGGGGAGCCAAAAACATTCAGTACTTC. This sequence encodes CASSVGGGAKNIQYF.

The CDR3 region is CASSVLAGGDTGELFF. The DNA of the CDR3 is TGCGCCAGCAGCGTACTAGCGGGGGGGGACACCGGGGAGCTGTTTTTT. J is TRBJ2-2 and V is TRBV5-1; 13 bases fit TRBD2. In germline, CDR1 is SGHRS, CDR2 YFSETQ. The CDR3 has 16 amino acids. Trimming cost V 4 bases and J 3 bases; bases outside gene matches: 3.

The chain is built from TRBV5-4 and TRBJ1-3; 8 bases agree with TRBD1. In germline, CDR1 is SGHNT, CDR2 YYREEE (reference sequence). The CDR3 is 18 residues long. V trimming: 3 bases; J trimming: 2 bases; junction bases outside the gene matches: 13. CDR3 protein: CASSSRTGYGGAGNTIYF. CDR3 DNA sequence: TGTGCCAGCAGCTCCCGGACAGGGTACGGGGGTGCTGGAAACACCATATATTTT.

The V gene is TRBV30, the J gene TRBJ1-4; weak D call: TRBD1 (6 bases). The CDR3 consists of 12 residues. Trimming removed 2 bases at V and 8 bases at J, with 9 bases between. In germline, CDR1 is GTSNPN, CDR2 SVGIG (reference sequence). The CDR3 DNA is TGTGCCTGGAGTACAGGGTTCGAAAAACTGTTTTTT. This translates into CAWSTGFEKLFF. The whole variable domain, filled in from reference TRBV30 and TRBJ1-4, reads SQTIHQWPATLVQPVGSPLSLECTVEGTSNPNLYWYRQAAGRGLQLLFYSVGIGQISSEVPQNLSASRPQDRQFILSSKKLLLSDSGFYLCAWSTGFEKLFFGSGTQLSVL.

J is TRBJ1-2 and V is TRBV11-1, with a tentative D call TRBD1 (6 bases). The CDR3 is made up of 15 amino acids. Trimming removed 5 bases at V and 4 bases at J, with 17 bases between. Germline-derived CDR1 and CDR2 are SGHAT and FQDESV (reference sequence). CDR3 DNA sequence: TGTGCCAGCAGCCCGGAGGCATTAGGGGGCTATGGCTACACCTTC. The encoded protein is CASSPEALGGYGYTF.

The chain has TRBV6-5 and TRBJ1-5, with 7 bases identical to TRBD1. The length of the CDR3 is 14 residues. CDR1 is MNHEY, CDR2 SVGAGI, per germline. J was trimmed by 5 bases and V by 4 bases; bases with no gene match: 5. The CDR3: CASSSRQGHQPQHF. For the CDR3, the DNA is TGTGCCAGCAGTTCGAGACAGGGTCATCAGCCCCAGCATTTT.

The DNA of the CDR3 is TGTGCCAGCAGCCCGTCGGGACTGCAAGAGACCCAGTACTTC. Translating gives CASSPSGLQETQYF. The gene calls are TRBV7-2 and TRBJ2-5; D is perhaps TRBD2 (6 bases). The germline gives CDR1 SGHTA, CDR2 FQGNSA. V was pared by 5 bases and J by 2 bases, with 12 bases between. The CDR3 spans 14 residues.

The V gene is TRBV6-5, the J gene TRBJ1-5, with D unclear. CDR3 length equals 15 residues. Per the germline V gene, CDR1 is MNHEY and CDR2 is SVGAGI. V was trimmed by 4 bases and J by 0 bases, leaving 10 bases between them. The CDR3 nucleotides read TGTGCCAGCAGTTTTACTTCTAATAGCAATCAGCCCCAGCATTTT. Protein: CASSFTSNSNQPQHF.

The V and J genes are TRBV5-1 and TRBJ2-5, with 7 nucleotides matching TRBD2. Trimming at V came to 4 bases and at J to 3 bases, leaving 3 bases not matched to a gene. Germline lookup yields CDR1 SGHRS and CDR2 YFSETQ. The CDR3 sequence is 13 residues long. CDR3 protein: CASSGGGKETQYF. Here the CDR3 DNA reads TGCGCCAGCAGCGGCGGGGGTAAAGAGACCCAGTACTTC.

The chain joins TRBV9 to TRBJ2-2; 10 bases line up with TRBD2. This CDR3 has 16 residues. The germline V gene encodes CDR1 SGDLS and CDR2 YYNGEE. V was clipped by 4 bases and J by 8 bases; unmatched bases: 11. The CDR3 sequence: CASSPRSGGASGELFF. The DNA of the CDR3 is TGTGCCAGCAGCCCAAGGAGCGGGGGGGCCTCGGGGGAGCTGTTTTTT.

The V call is TRBV27, the J call TRBJ2-1, with 11 bases matching TRBD2. Trimming at V came to 6 bases and at J to 1 base, leaving 5 bases not matched to a gene. This CDR3 has 16 residues. Germline V gives CDR1 MNHEY, CDR2 SMNVEV (reference sequence). CDR3 nucleotide sequence: TGTGCCAGCAGATTAGCGGGAGGGGTTTCCTACAATGAGCAGTTCTTC. Its protein product is CASRLAGGVSYNEQFF.

The chain carries TRBV30 and TRBJ1-3; 11 bases fit TRBD1. CDR1 GTSNPN and CDR2 SVGIG come from the germline V gene (reference sequence). This CDR3 has 14 residues. V was clipped by 3 bases and J by 7 bases; unmatched bases: 5. The CDR3 protein is CAWSYGTGGNTIYF. CDR3 coding DNA: TGTGCCTGGAGCTATGGGACAGGGGGGAACACCATATATTTT.

The chain recombines TRBV19 with TRBJ2-1; D perhaps matches TRBD1 (5 bases). The CDR3 runs to 14 residues. Germline loops: CDR1 LNHDA, CDR2 SQIVND (reference sequence). V lost 2 bases and J lost 6, with 11 bases in between. The CDR3 DNA is TGTGCCAGTAGTATATTGGACAATCGCAATGAGCAGTTCTTC. Residues: CASSILDNRNEQFF.

The chain is built from TRBV28 and TRBJ2-1; 11 nucleotides line up with TRBD2. Germline V gene lookup returns CDR1 MDHEN and CDR2 SYDVKM. The CDR3 runs to 19 residues. J gave up 0 bases and V 3 bases, and 10 bases lay outside the gene matches. The CDR3 nucleotides read TGTGCCAGCAGTTTCCGACTAGCGGGGTCCCCCAGCTCCTACAATGAGCAGTTCTTC. It is translated as CASSFRLAGSPSSYNEQFF.

V gene TRBV18 combines with J gene TRBJ2-3; TRBD1 matches at 7 bases. The CDR3 covers 17 residues. Per the germline V gene, CDR1 is KGHSH and CDR2 is LQKENI. V was clipped by 3 bases and J by 1 base; unmatched bases: 10. Here the CDR3 reads CASSPIPPTGRTDTQYF. The DNA of the CDR3 is TGTGCCAGCTCACCCATACCACCGACAGGGCGCACAGATACGCAGTATTTT.

This sequence joins TRBV9 and TRBJ1-1; TRBD1 matches at 7 bases. The V gene's germline CDR1 is SGDLS and CDR2 YYNGEE. V shed 3 bases, J shed 0 bases, and the junction held 2 bases outside the gene matches. The CDR3 has 14 residues. The CDR3 loop is CASSAGTVNTEAFF. In DNA, the CDR3 is TGTGCCAGCAGCGCCGGGACAGTGAACACTGAAGCTTTCTTT.

The J gene is TRBJ2-1, the V gene TRBV5-1, with a weak D call TRBD1 (6 bases). CDR1 and CDR2 (germline): SGHRS, YFSETQ. There are 12 residues in the CDR3. Trimming took off 4 bases at V and 6 bases at J, with 8 bases between the two ends. DNA for the CDR3: TGCGCCAGCAGCGTACAGGGCAATGAGCAGTTCTTC. As protein: CASSVQGNEQFF.

The V gene is TRBV5-1, the J gene TRBJ1-4; 7 positions match TRBD1. In germline, CDR1 is SGHRS, CDR2 YFSETQ. V was clipped by 4 bases and J by 8 bases; unmatched bases: 8. CDR3 length: 14 residues. CDR3 bases: TGCGCCAGCAGCCCCGGACAGGATGGGGAAAAACTGTTTTTT. The encoded protein is CASSPGQDGEKLFF.

The V call is TRBV29-1, the J call TRBJ2-2; no firm D call. The CDR3 has 13 amino acids. V was clipped by 3 bases and J by 12 bases, with 17 bases between them. The germline V gene has CDR1 SQVTM and CDR2 ANQGSEA. CDR3 sequence: CSVEPLVTRQLFF. For the CDR3, the DNA is TGCAGCGTTGAGCCCCTCGTGACAAGGCAGCTGTTTTTT.

The chain has TRBV2 and TRBJ1-5; 7 bases map to TRBD1. The V and J ends lost 5 bases and 5 bases, in that order; junction bases with no gene match: 6. The CDR3 spans 14 residues. Germline V gives CDR1 SNHLY, CDR2 FYNNEI. In DNA form, the CDR3 reads TGTGCCAGCAGTTTGGGGGACAGCTATCAGCCCCAGCATTTT. Protein: CASSLGDSYQPQHF.

The chain joins TRBV5-1 to TRBJ1-2, with a possible D match to TRBD1 (6 bases). Per the germline V gene, CDR1 is SGHRS and CDR2 is YFSETQ. The CDR3 totals 15 residues. V gave up 4 bases and J gave up 9 bases, with 22 bases separating them. The CDR3 is CASSELSTGLASYTF. In DNA, the CDR3 is TGCGCCAGCAGCGAACTTTCGACAGGTCTGGCGAGCTACACCTTC.